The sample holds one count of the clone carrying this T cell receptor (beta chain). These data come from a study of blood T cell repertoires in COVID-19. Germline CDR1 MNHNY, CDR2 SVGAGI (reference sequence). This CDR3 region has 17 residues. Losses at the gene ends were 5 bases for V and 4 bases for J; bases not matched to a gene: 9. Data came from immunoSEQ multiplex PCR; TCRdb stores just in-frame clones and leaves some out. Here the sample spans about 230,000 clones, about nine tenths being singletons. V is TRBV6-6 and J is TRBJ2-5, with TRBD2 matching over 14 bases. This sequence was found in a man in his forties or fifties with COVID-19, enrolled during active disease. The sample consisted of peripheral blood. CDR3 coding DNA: TGTGCCAGCAGTCGAGGACTAGCGGGAGGTTTTGGAGAGACCCAGTACTTC. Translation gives CASSRGLAGGFGETQYF.